A single sample is the source of the 20 T cell receptor beta chains below, sequenced in a study of cytomegalovirus exposure and HLA in healthy donors. The primer mix had 60 Vbeta and 13 Jbeta primers. Here immunoSEQ multiplex PCR was the method, and the copy in TCRdb shows in-frame clones only, minus some. The profile shows 150,000 to 200,000 clones, roughly 88% of them singletons. Specimen: PBMCs. The source of these receptors is a woman between 18 and 29 years old in good health and CMV-seronegative.

Remarks on this clone: The same CDR3 also results from other DNA sequences found in this sample. The chain couples TRBV4-1 to TRBJ2-7; TRBD2 matches at 10 bases. CDR3 length: 15 residues. CDR1 and CDR2 (germline): MGHRA, YSYEKL. V gave up 1 base and J gave up 2 bases; unmatched junction bases: 2. CDR3 loop: CASSQGLAGPYEQYF. The CDR3, as DNA: TGCGCCAGCAGCCAAGGACTAGCGGGTCCCTACGAGCAGTACTTC.

The chain links TRBV7-9 to TRBJ2-7, with 11 nucleotides matching TRBD1. The V and J ends lost 2 bases and 5 bases, in that order; junction bases with no gene match: 5. The germline V gene encodes CDR1 SEHNR and CDR2 FQNEAQ (reference sequence). This CDR3 contains 15 residues. CDR3 region: CASSLFRTGGHEQYF. The CDR3 nucleotides read TGTGCCAGCAGCTTATTCCGGACAGGGGGCCACGAGCAGTACTTC.

The chain has TRBV7-3 and TRBJ2-7, with a weak D call TRBD1 (5 bases). The CDR3 is 12 amino acids. Trimming took 2 bases from V and 5 from J, leaving 7 bases between them. Per the germline V gene, CDR1 is SGHTA and CDR2 is FQGTGA. CDR3: CASSLDSNEQYF. CDR3 DNA sequence: TGTGCCAGCAGCTTAGACAGTAACGAGCAGTACTTC. Filled out from reference TRBV7-3 and TRBJ2-7, the complete variable domain reads GAGVSQTPSNKVTEKGKYVELRCDPISGHTALYWYRQSLGQGPEFLIYFQGTGAADDSGLPNDRFFAVRPEGSVSTLKIQRTERGDSAVYLCASSLDSNEQYFGPGTRLTVT.

This chain links TRBV5-4 with TRBJ2-5, with D unresolved. V gave up 4 bases and J gave up 2 bases, with 9 bases separating them. CDR3 length: 13 residues. Germline lookup yields CDR1 SGHNT and CDR2 YYREEE (reference sequence). CDR3 region: CASSLRDQETQYF. CDR3 in DNA: TGTGCCAGCAGCCTGCGCGATCAAGAGACCCAGTACTTC.

The rearrangement uses TRBV6-6 and TRBJ1-1; no reliable D call. This CDR3 has 16 residues. The germline V gene encodes CDR1 MNHNY and CDR2 SVGAGI (reference sequence). Trimming pared 6 bases from V and 1 base from J, leaving 18 bases between. The CDR3 protein is CASSLRRDLPNTEAFF. In DNA, the CDR3 is TGTGCCAGCAGCTTACGACGGGATCTCCCGAACACTGAAGCTTTCTTT.

The chain links TRBV4-1 to TRBJ1-5, with D perhaps TRBD1 (6 bases). Germline assignment: CDR1 MGHRA and CDR2 YSYEKL. Trimming took off 4 bases at V and 5 bases at J, with 9 bases between the two ends. The CDR3 is 13 residues long. For the CDR3, the DNA is TGCGCCAGCAGCCCTACAGGGCATCAGCCCCAGCATTTT. Its translation is CASSPTGHQPQHF.

The chain combines TRBV5-1 with TRBJ2-1, with 11 bases fitting TRBD2. Germline CDR1 and CDR2: SGHRS and YFSETQ. V lost 0 bases to trimming and J lost 3 bases; unmatched junction nucleotides: 8. This CDR3 is 18 amino acids long. CDR3 sequence (DNA): TGCGCCAGCAGCTTGGCTTCGCTAGCGGGGGGAGTCTACAATGAGCAGTTCTTC. Its translation: CASSLASLAGGVYNEQFF. The full variable domain, in which reference TRBV5-1 and TRBJ2-1 provide the parts outside the CDR3, is KAGVTQTPRYLIKTRGQQVTLSCSPISGHRSVSWYQQTPGQGLQFLFEYFSETQRNKGNFPGRFSGRQFSNSRSEMNVSTLELGDSALYLCASSLASLAGGVYNEQFFGPGTRLTVL.

The chain couples TRBV11-3 to TRBJ1-6; D is uncertain. This CDR3 comprises 13 residues. Germline assignment: CDR1 SGHNT and CDR2 YENEEA. Trimming cost V 8 bases and J 14 bases, with 19 bases left between them. The CDR3 DNA is TGTGCCAGCTCTAAGAACCGATACGGAGCCCTCCACTTT. As protein: CASSKNRYGALHF. The variable domain in full, with the rest retrieved from reference TRBV11-3 and TRBJ1-6, is EAGVVQSPRYKIIEKKQPVAFWCNPISGHNTLYWYLQNLGQGPELLIRYENEEAVDDSQLPKDRFSAERLKGVDSTLKIQPAELGDSAVYLCASSKNRYGALHFGNGTRLTVT.

This sequence joins TRBV5-6 and TRBJ1-5; possibly TRBD1 for D (6 bases). CDR1 SGHDT and CDR2 YYEEEE come from the germline V gene. The CDR3 runs 16 residues. Trimming took 4 bases from V and 4 from J, leaving 18 bases between them. The CDR3 DNA reads as TGTGCCAGCAGCCGGATAGAAGACAGGATTAATCAGCCCCAGCATTTT. The encoded protein is CASSRIEDRINQPQHF. Complete variable domain (other parts from reference TRBV5-6 and TRBJ1-5): DAGVTQSPTHLIKTRGQQVTLRCSPKSGHDTVSWYQQALGQGPQFIFQYYEEEERQRGNFPDRFSGHQFPNYSSELNVNALLLGDSALYLCASSRIEDRINQPQHFGDGTRLSIL.

Within the sample, this clone is medium-sized. The CDR3 DNA sequence: TGTGCCAGCAGTGGACAGGGCAATCAGCCCCAGCATTTT. As protein: CASSGQGNQPQHF. The chain carries TRBV2 and TRBJ1-5, with a possible D match to TRBD1 (6 bases). V gave up 4 bases and J gave up 2 bases, with 6 bases separating them. Germline-derived CDR1 and CDR2 are SNHLY and FYNNEI. This CDR3 is 13 amino acids long.

The V call is TRBV28, the J call TRBJ1-1; D is possibly TRBD1 (5 bases). The V gene's germline CDR1 is MDHEN and CDR2 SYDVKM. The CDR3 loop spans 12 amino acids. V gave up 10 bases and J gave up 4 bases, with 13 bases separating them. The CDR3 is CATDSPSTEAFF. In DNA form, the CDR3 reads TGTGCCACCGACAGTCCGTCCACTGAAGCTTTCTTT.

The rearrangement uses TRBV6-4 and TRBJ2-1, with 7 bases matching TRBD1. Germline trimming cut 4 bases from V and 4 bases from J; bases unmatched to any gene: 7. Germline values: CDR1 MRHNA, CDR2 SNTAGT. This CDR3 contains 15 residues. This CDR3 is CASSVTGNNYNEQFF. Written as DNA, the CDR3 is TGTGCCAGCAGTGTGACAGGGAATAATTACAATGAGCAGTTCTTC.

The rearrangement uses TRBV5-6 and TRBJ1-1; possible D gene TRBD1, 5 bases. Germline CDR1 and CDR2: SGHDT and YYEEEE. Trimming removed 2 bases at V and 1 base at J, with 12 bases between. This CDR3 has 15 residues. For the CDR3, the DNA is TGTGCCAGCAGCTTAAACGGGAGGGGGAACACTGAAGCTTTCTTT. As protein: CASSLNGRGNTEAFF.

The chain links TRBV9 to TRBJ2-1; 8 bases agree with TRBD2. V lost 4 bases, J lost 4 bases, and 10 bases stayed unmatched. The CDR3 is 16 amino acids. CDR1 SGDLS and CDR2 YYNGEE come from the germline V gene. The CDR3 nucleotides are TGTGCCAGCAGCCCCTCTGGTGCGGGGGGTTACAATGAGCAGTTCTTC. Residues: CASSPSGAGGYNEQFF.

This clone has just a few counts. This chain joins TRBV11-2 and TRBJ2-3; tentative D call: TRBD2 (6 bases). Germline-derived CDR1 and CDR2 are SGHAT and FQNNGV. This CDR3 contains 13 residues. V gave up 6 bases and J gave up 2 bases, with 9 bases separating them. The CDR3 region is CASSSGYTDTQYF. CDR3 DNA: TGTGCCAGCAGTAGCGGCTACACAGATACGCAGTATTTT.

This clone occurred a few times. The chain is built from TRBV6-6 and TRBJ1-1; D is ambiguous. Trimming left V 7 bases short and J 0 bases short, with 12 bases between. Germline values: CDR1 MNHNY, CDR2 SVGAGI (reference sequence). This CDR3 has 14 amino acids. The CDR3 sequence: CASKFPGMNTEAFF. In DNA, the CDR3 is TGTGCCAGCAAGTTCCCAGGCATGAACACTGAAGCTTTCTTT.

The chain combines TRBV2 with TRBJ1-5, with D possibly matching TRBD1 (5 bases). This CDR3 is built from 13 residues. V was shortened by 3 bases and J by 2 bases, with 5 bases between the two germline ends. Germline CDR1 is SNHLY and CDR2 is FYNNEI. Here the CDR3 reads CASSDRGNQPQHF. CDR3 DNA: TGTGCCAGCAGTGACAGGGGCAATCAGCCCCAGCATTTT.

The chain recombines TRBV29-1 with TRBJ2-4, with 10 bases identical to TRBD2. This CDR3 has 14 amino acids. Germline V lookup: CDR1 SQVTM, CDR2 ANQGSEA. The ends lost 0 bases at V and 16 bases at J; junction bases unmatched: 12. The DNA of the CDR3 is TGCAGCGTTGAAGATCTAAGCGGGGGGGCCCCCCTATACTTC. Its protein product is CSVEDLSGGAPLYF.

CDR3 amino acids: CASSEQGHYNSPLHF. The CDR3 region has the DNA TGTGCCAGCAGTGAACAGGGACACTATAATTCACCCCTCCACTTT. The rearrangement links TRBV2 to TRBJ1-6; D might be TRBD1 (6 bases). The germline V and J ends were trimmed by 2 bases and 3 bases, with 8 bases remaining between them. The V gene's germline CDR1 is SNHLY and CDR2 FYNNEI. This CDR3 has 15 amino acids.

The V call is TRBV5-1, the J call TRBJ1-1; D is perhaps TRBD1 (6 bases). V lost 4 bases and J lost 1, with 11 bases in between. This CDR3 comprises 14 residues. The V gene's germline CDR1 is SGHRS and CDR2 YFSETQ. The chain's CDR3 is CASSTQGQNTEAFF. DNA of the CDR3: TGCGCCAGCAGCACACAGGGACAGAACACTGAAGCTTTCTTT. Combining the CDR3 with reference TRBV5-1 and TRBJ1-1 gives the whole variable domain KAGVTQTPRYLIKTRGQQVTLSCSPISGHRSVSWYQQTPGQGLQFLFEYFSETQRNKGNFPGRFSGRQFSNSRSEMNVSTLELGDSALYLCASSTQGQNTEAFFGQGTRLTVV.